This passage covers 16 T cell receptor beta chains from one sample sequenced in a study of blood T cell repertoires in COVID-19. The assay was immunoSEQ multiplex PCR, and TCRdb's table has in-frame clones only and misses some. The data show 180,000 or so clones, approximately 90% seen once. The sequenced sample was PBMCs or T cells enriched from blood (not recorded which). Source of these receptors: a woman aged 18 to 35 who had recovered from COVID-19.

The CDR3 region is CAWSQTRWNEQFF. CDR3 nucleotide sequence: TGTGCCTGGAGCCAGACTAGGTGGAATGAGCAGTTCTTC. This chain joins TRBV30 and TRBJ2-1; the D gene is possibly TRBD2 (6 bases). The CDR3 is 13 amino acids. Per the germline V gene, CDR1 is GTSNPN and CDR2 is SVGIG (reference sequence). Trimming left V 3 bases short and J 7 bases short, with 13 bases between. Looking up the rest from reference TRBV30 and TRBJ2-1 gives the full variable domain: SQTIHQWPATLVQPVGSPLSLECTVEGTSNPNLYWYRQAAGRGLQLLFYSVGIGQISSEVPQNLSASRPQDRQFILSSKKLLLSDSGFYLCAWSQTRWNEQFFGPGTRLTVL.

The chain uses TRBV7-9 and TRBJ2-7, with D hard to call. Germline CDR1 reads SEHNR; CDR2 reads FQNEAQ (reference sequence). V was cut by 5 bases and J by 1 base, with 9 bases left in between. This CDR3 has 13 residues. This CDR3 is CASSARISYEQYF. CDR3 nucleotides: TGTGCCAGCAGCGCCAGGATTTCCTACGAGCAGTACTTC.

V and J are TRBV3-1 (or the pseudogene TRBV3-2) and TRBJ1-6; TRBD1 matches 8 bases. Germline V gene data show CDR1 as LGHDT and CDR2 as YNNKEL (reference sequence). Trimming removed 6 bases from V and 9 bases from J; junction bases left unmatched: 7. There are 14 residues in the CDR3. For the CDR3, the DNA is TGTGCCAGCAGACTTACAGGGGGAGGTTCACCCCTCCACTTT. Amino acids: CASRLTGGGSPLHF.

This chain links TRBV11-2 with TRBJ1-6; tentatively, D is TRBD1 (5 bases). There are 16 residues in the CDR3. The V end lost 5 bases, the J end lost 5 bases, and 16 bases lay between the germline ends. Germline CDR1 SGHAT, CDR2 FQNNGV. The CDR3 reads CASSPAPGKDNSPLHF. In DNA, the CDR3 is TGTGCCAGCAGCCCTGCCCCAGGGAAGGATAATTCACCCCTCCACTTT.

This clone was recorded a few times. CDR3 amino acids: CASSSYSDRDDEQYF. For the CDR3, the DNA is TGTGCCAGCAGCTCCTATTCGGACAGGGACGACGAGCAGTACTTC. The chain couples TRBV5-6 to TRBJ2-7; 8 nucleotides align to TRBD1. V trimming: 3 bases; J trimming: 5 bases; junction bases outside the gene matches: 10. Germline-derived CDR1 and CDR2 are SGHDT and YYEEEE. There are 15 residues in the CDR3.

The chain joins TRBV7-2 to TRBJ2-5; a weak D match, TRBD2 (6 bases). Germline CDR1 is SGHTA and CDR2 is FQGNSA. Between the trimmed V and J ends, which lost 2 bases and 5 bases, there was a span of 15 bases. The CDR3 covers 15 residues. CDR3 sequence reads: CASSLFRAGTETQYF. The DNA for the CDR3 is TGTGCCAGCAGCTTATTTCGTGCGGGAACGGAGACCCAGTACTTC.

CDR3: CASSLDPGNYEQYF. The CDR3 DNA reads as TGCGCCAGCAGCTTGGACCCAGGGAACTACGAGCAGTACTTC. The J gene is TRBJ2-7, the V gene TRBV5-1; maybe TRBD1 (5 bases). The ends were cut back, 0 bases at V and 3 bases at J, with 10 bases in the middle. Germline V gene lookup returns CDR1 SGHRS and CDR2 YFSETQ. This CDR3 is 14 amino acids long.

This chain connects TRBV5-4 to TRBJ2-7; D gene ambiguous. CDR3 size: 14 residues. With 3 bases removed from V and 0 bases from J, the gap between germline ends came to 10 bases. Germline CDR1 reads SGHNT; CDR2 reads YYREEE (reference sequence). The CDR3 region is CASSSDSFSYEQYF. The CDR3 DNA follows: TGTGCCAGCAGCTCAGACTCCTTCTCCTACGAGCAGTACTTC.

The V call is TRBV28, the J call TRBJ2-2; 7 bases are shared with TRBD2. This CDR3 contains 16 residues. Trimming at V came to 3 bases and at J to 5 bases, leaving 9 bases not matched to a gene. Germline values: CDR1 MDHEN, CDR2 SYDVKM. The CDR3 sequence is CASSFEGGPKTGELFF. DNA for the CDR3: TGTGCCAGCAGTTTTGAGGGAGGGCCTAAAACCGGGGAGCTGTTTTTT.

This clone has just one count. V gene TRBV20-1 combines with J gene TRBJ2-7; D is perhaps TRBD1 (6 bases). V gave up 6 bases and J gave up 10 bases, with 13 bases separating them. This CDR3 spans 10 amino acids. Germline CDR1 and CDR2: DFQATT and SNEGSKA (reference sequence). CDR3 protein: CSAYRDIQYF. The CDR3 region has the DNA TGCAGTGCCTACCGGGACATCCAGTACTTC.

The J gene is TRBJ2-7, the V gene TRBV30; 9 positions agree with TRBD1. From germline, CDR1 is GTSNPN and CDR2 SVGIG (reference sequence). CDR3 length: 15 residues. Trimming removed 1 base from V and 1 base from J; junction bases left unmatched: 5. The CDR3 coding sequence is TGTGCCTGGAGTGAAGGTGGACAGGGGTCCTACGAGCAGTACTTC. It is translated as CAWSEGGQGSYEQYF.

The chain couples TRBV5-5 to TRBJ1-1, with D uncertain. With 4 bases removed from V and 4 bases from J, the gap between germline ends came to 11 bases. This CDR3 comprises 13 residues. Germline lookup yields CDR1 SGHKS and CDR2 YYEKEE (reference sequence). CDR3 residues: CASSPNFATEAFF. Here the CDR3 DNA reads TGTGCCAGCAGCCCTAACTTCGCCACTGAAGCTTTCTTT.

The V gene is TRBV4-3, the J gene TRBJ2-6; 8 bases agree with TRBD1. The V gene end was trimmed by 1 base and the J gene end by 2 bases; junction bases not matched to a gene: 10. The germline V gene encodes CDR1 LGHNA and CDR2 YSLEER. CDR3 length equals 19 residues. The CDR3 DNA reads TGCGCCAGCAGCCAAGCTCCCAGGGGGCGAACCGCTGGGGCCAACGTCCTGACTTTC. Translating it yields CASSQAPRGRTAGANVLTF.

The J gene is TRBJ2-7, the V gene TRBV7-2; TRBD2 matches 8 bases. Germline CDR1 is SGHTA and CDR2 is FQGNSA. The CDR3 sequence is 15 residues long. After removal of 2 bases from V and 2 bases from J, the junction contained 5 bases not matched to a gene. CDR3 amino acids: CASSLSSGVPYEQYF. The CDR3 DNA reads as TGTGCCAGCAGCTTAAGTAGCGGGGTCCCCTACGAGCAGTACTTC.

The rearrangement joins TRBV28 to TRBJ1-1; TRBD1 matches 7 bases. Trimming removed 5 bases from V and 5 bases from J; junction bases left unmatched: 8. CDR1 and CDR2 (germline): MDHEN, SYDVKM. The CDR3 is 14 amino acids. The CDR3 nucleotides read TGTGCCAGCAGTCGACAGGGTGTAAATACTGAAGCTTTCTTT. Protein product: CASSRQGVNTEAFF.

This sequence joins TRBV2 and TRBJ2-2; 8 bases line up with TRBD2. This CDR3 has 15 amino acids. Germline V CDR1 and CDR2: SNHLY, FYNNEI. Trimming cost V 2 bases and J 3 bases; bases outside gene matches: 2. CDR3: CASSELAGHTGELFF. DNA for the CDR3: TGTGCCAGCAGTGAATTAGCGGGGCACACCGGGGAGCTGTTTTTT. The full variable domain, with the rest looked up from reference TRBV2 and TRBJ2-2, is EPEVTQTPSHQVTQMGQEVILRCVPISNHLYFYWYRQILGQKVEFLVSFYNNEISEKSEIFDDQFSVERPDGSNFTLKIRSTKLEDSAMYFCASSELAGHTGELFFGEGSRLTVL.